This passage covers 17 T cell receptor beta chains from one sample sequenced in a study of identical twins. One entry per CDR3 protein, called by TCRdb with MiXCR from the 5' RACE reads. The table has fewer than 250,000 distinct CDR3 sequences, roughly a tenth seen once; the top ten hold 5% to 6.5%. The sample comprised memory (CD45RO+) T cells sorted from blood. The receptors originated from a woman between 18 and 30 years old in good health.

The chain's CDR3 is CASSPGRGIYGYTF. As DNA, the CDR3 is TGTGCCAGCTCACCGGGCAGGGGTATCTATGGCTACACCTTC. This chain uses TRBV18 with TRBJ1-2, with TRBD1 as a possible D gene (6 bases). The V end was cut by 3 bases, the J end by 4 bases, with 12 bases between. CDR1 is KGHSH, CDR2 LQKENI, per germline. The CDR3 spans 14 residues.

In its sample, this clonotype was seen a few times. The chain couples TRBV27 to TRBJ1-1; maybe TRBD1 (5 bases). Germline V gene sequence: CDR1 MNHEY, CDR2 SMNVEV (reference sequence). The CDR3 is 15 amino acids. V was cut by 2 bases and J by 1 base, with 11 bases left in between. The CDR3 DNA reads TGTGCCAGCAGTTTAGATGGGGCCCGGAACACTGAAGCTTTCTTT. Its protein is CASSLDGARNTEAFF.

This clonotype was detected ten times or more. DNA of the CDR3: TGTGCCAGCAGCTTATTAAGGGGGACCGGGGAGCTGTTTTTT. This codes for CASSLLRGTGELFF. This rearrangement joins TRBV7-3 to TRBJ2-2; a weak D match, TRBD1 (6 bases). V was shortened by 2 bases and J by 5 bases, with 9 bases between the two germline ends. The germline gives CDR1 SGHTA, CDR2 FQGTGA. This CDR3 spans 14 amino acids.

This clonotype was observed many times. This chain links TRBV5-1 with TRBJ1-1; D not resolved. Germline V gives CDR1 SGHRS, CDR2 YFSETQ. Between the trimmed V and J ends, which lost 2 bases and 3 bases, there was a span of 11 bases. The CDR3 is 14 amino acids. The DNA for the CDR3 is TGCGCCAGCAGCTTAACGGGCGGAGACACTGAAGCTTTCTTT. It encodes CASSLTGGDTEAFF.

This clonotype was detected a few times. The chain couples TRBV5-5 to TRBJ2-2; a weak D match, TRBD1 (5 bases). Trimming shortened V by 4 bases and J by 3 bases, and 13 bases separated the two germline ends. Germline V CDR1 and CDR2: SGHKS, YYEKEE (reference sequence). This CDR3 is 15 amino acids long. The CDR3 spells CASSVQGLYTGELFF. In nucleotides, the CDR3 is TGTGCCAGCAGCGTGCAGGGATTGTACACCGGGGAGCTGTTTTTT.

This clonotype appeared many times. The J gene is TRBJ2-7, the V gene TRBV7-9; 11 positions match TRBD1. This CDR3 has 13 residues. The junction had 3 bases not matched to a gene; V was cut back by 5 bases and J by 6 bases. CDR1 and CDR2 (germline): SEHNR, FQNEAQ (reference sequence). This chain's CDR3 is CASSVGTGGEQYF. The DNA of the CDR3 is TGTGCCAGCAGCGTCGGGACAGGGGGCGAGCAGTACTTC.

The sample holds a few counts of this clonotype. This chain links TRBV20-1 with TRBJ2-3; TRBD1 matches at 8 bases. V lost 3 bases, J lost 6 bases, and 11 bases stayed unmatched. This CDR3 has 15 residues. Looked up from germline, CDR1 is DFQATT and CDR2 is SNEGSKA (reference sequence). As DNA, the CDR3 is TGCAGTGCTAGGGGCCGGGACAGGCATAGGGATACGCAGTATTTT. Translating it yields CSARGRDRHRDTQYF.

The chain employs TRBV3-1 and TRBJ1-2, with D hard to call. The germline V and J ends were trimmed by 4 bases and 6 bases, with 12 bases remaining between them. CDR3 length equals 13 residues. Germline CDR1 LGHDT, CDR2 YNNKEL (reference sequence). The DNA for the CDR3 is TGTGCCAGCAGCCGTCTTGTCCGGGATGGCTACACCTTC. This codes for CASSRLVRDGYTF.

This clonotype has ten or more counts. The chain couples TRBV6-1 to TRBJ1-1; D is unresolved. The germline V and J ends were trimmed by 3 bases and 0 bases, with 11 bases remaining between them. The CDR3 spans 15 residues. Germline V gene lookup returns CDR1 MNHNS and CDR2 SASEGT. CDR3 bases: TGTGCCAGCAGTGATGAATGGACCCTGAACACTGAAGCTTTCTTT. Encoded protein: CASSDEWTLNTEAFF.

V gene TRBV5-1 combines with J gene TRBJ1-1; 7 bases are shared with TRBD1. CDR3 length equals 14 residues. V shed 4 bases and J 11 bases; nucleotides not matched to a gene: 14. Germline assignment: CDR1 SGHRS and CDR2 YFSETQ. The CDR3 bases are TGCGCCAGCAGCGTGACTACAGGGGTAGTTCGCGCTTTCTTT. This gives the protein CASSVTTGVVRAFF.

The chain recombines TRBV5-5 with TRBJ1-3, with 7 nucleotides matching TRBD1. Germline V CDR1 and CDR2: SGHKS, YYEKEE (reference sequence). This CDR3 is 15 amino acids long. V was pared by 4 bases and J by 4 bases, with 8 bases of the junction left unmatched. The CDR3 region is CASSAAGTVGNTIYF. The CDR3 region has the DNA TGTGCCAGCAGCGCGGCCGGGACAGTGGGAAACACCATATATTTT. The full variable domain, in which reference TRBV5-5 and TRBJ1-3 provide the parts outside the CDR3, is DAGVTQSPTHLIKTRGQQVTLRCSPISGHKSVSWYQQVLGQGPQFIFQYYEKEERGRGNFPDRFSARQFPNYSSELNVNALLLGDSALYLCASSAAGTVGNTIYFGEGSWLTVV.

At least ten counts were recorded for this clonotype. The chain carries TRBV20-1 and TRBJ1-5; possibly TRBD1 for D (5 bases). Trimming removed 1 base at V and 0 bases at J, with 7 bases between. The CDR3 is made up of 14 amino acids. Germline assignment: CDR1 DFQATT and CDR2 SNEGSKA (reference sequence). The CDR3 nucleotides read TGCAGTGCTAGAGTTGGGGGTAGCAATCAGCCCCAGCATTTT. Encoded protein: CSARVGGSNQPQHF.

There are a few counts of this clonotype. J is TRBJ2-1 and V is TRBV3-1; tentatively, D is TRBD1 or TRBD2 (7 bases each). The ends were cut back, 4 bases at V and 8 bases at J, with 21 bases in the middle. Germline values: CDR1 LGHDT, CDR2 YNNKEL (reference sequence). This CDR3 has 16 amino acids. The CDR3 is CASSLPQGGLRDEQFF. CDR3 nucleotides: TGTGCCAGCAGCCTCCCCCAGGGGGGGCTGCGGGATGAGCAGTTCTTC.

This clonotype appeared many times. The chain combines TRBV28 with TRBJ1-2; no reliable D call. This CDR3 spans 11 amino acids. The germline CDR1 and CDR2 sequences are MDHEN and SYDVKM. V lost 2 bases and J lost 3, with 1 base in between. The DNA of the CDR3 is TGTGCCAGCAGTTTAGACTATGGCTACACCTTC. Translation gives CASSLDYGYTF.

V is TRBV7-6 and J is TRBJ2-3, with TRBD2 matching 13 bases. With 5 bases clipped from V and 6 bases from J, the junction kept 8 bases outside the gene matches. There are 16 residues in the CDR3. Germline loops: CDR1 SGHVS, CDR2 FNYEAQ. DNA for the CDR3: TGTGCCAGCAGCAAGGGACTAGCGGGAACGGCGGATACGCAGTATTTT. Translated, it gives CASSKGLAGTADTQYF.

The chain has TRBV6-1 and TRBJ1-2; D is unclear. This CDR3 region has 14 residues. Trimming stripped 5 bases from V and 2 bases from J, with 12 bases between. Germline loops: CDR1 MNHNS, CDR2 SASEGT. The CDR3 DNA follows: TGTGCCAGCAGTCCCCGCGGGGAAAACTATGGCTACACCTTC. Amino acids: CASSPRGENYGYTF.

There are a few counts of this clonotype. This chain uses TRBV7-8 with TRBJ2-1; the D call may be TRBD1 or TRBD2 (5 bases each). Germline V gives CDR1 SGHVS, CDR2 FQNEAQ. Trimming took off 1 base at V and 8 bases at J, with 12 bases between the two ends. This CDR3 is 14 amino acids long. CDR3 amino acids: CASSLDPGPYEQFF. CDR3 sequence (DNA): TGTGCCAGCAGCTTAGACCCGGGGCCTTATGAGCAGTTCTTC. The complete variable domain, with remaining parts taken from reference TRBV7-8 and TRBJ2-1, reads GAGVSQSPRYKVAKRGQDVALRCDPISGHVSLFWYQQALGQGPEFLTYFQNEAQLDKSGLPSDRFFAERPEGSVSTLKIQRTQQEDSAVYLCASSLDPGPYEQFFGPGTRLTVL.